The rows below give T cell receptor beta chains drawn from one sample of a study of T-cell reconstitution after alpha-beta-depleted transplantation in children. TCRdb passed the PCR reads through MiXCR, listing each CDR3 protein once. Of some 590,000 distinct CDR3 sequences listed, more than 9% are singletons. Sample: PBMCs from the stem cell graft donor, taken from the stem cell graft. These receptors originate from a human donor who donated a stem cell graft to a child with acute myeloid leukemia. Each CDR3 is given with its conserved first and last residue. The D gene is left open where the match is weak. Part of the rows lack a size; the others show once, few, many or a class for expanded clones.

CSAREPAKNIQYF TGCAGTGCTAGAGAGCCTGCCAAAAACATTCAGTACTTC TRBJ2-4 NA many TRBV20-1
CSARLGGPYEQYF TGCAGCGCTAGGTTGGGGGGACCCTACGAGCAGTACTTC TRBJ2-7 NA many TRBV29-1
CASTQGPAYEQYF TGTGCCAGCACCCAGGGGCCAGCCTACGAGCAGTACTTC TRBJ2-7 NA many TRBV12-3/TRBV12-4
CASRGTGDEQYF TGTGCCAGCAGGGGGACAGGGGACGAGCAGTACTTC TRBJ2-7 TRBD1 NA TRBV12-3/TRBV12-4
CASSPSGRPPYF TGTGCCAGCAGCCCCAGCGGGAGGCCCCCGTATTTT TRBJ2-3 TRBD2 NA TRBV7-9
CASSYWGMSNQPQHF TGTGCCAGCAGTTACTGGGGTATGAGCAATCAGCCCCAGCATTTT TRBJ1-5 NA many TRBV6-2/TRBV6-3
CSVQGFGGELFF TGCAGTGTTCAGGGGTTTGGCGGGGAGCTGTTTTTT TRBJ2-2 NA few TRBV20-1
CASSQDRASGRISTDTQYF TGCGCCAGCAGCCAAGATAGGGCTAGCGGGAGGATCAGCACAGATACGCAGTATTTT TRBJ2-3 TRBD2 NA TRBV4-3
CASSQRSDRAYEQYF TGTGCCAGCAGCCAAAGGTCAGACAGGGCCTACGAGCAGTACTTC TRBJ2-7 TRBD1 many TRBV3-1
CASSRGIDTQYF TGTGCCAGCAGCCGTGGTATAGATACGCAGTATTTT TRBJ2-3 NA NA TRBV7-2
CSARSGMNTGELFF TGCAGTGCTAGGTCCGGGATGAACACCGGGGAGCTGTTTTTT TRBJ2-2 NA many TRBV20-1
CSARVSGGELFF TGCAGTGCTAGAGTGTCAGGCGGGGAGCTGTTTTTT TRBJ2-2 NA few TRBV20-1
CASSTRQGAGGEAFF TGTGCCAGCAGCACCCGACAGGGGGCTGGGGGTGAAGCTTTCTTT TRBJ1-1 TRBD1 NA TRBV7-8
CSARPHTTSGRANEQFF TGCAGTGCTAGACCCCACACAACTAGCGGGAGGGCCAATGAGCAGTTCTTC TRBJ2-1 TRBD2 few TRBV20-1
CSASVDLQETQYF TGCAGTGCTAGCGTGGACCTTCAGGAGACCCAGTACTTC TRBJ2-5 NA NA TRBV20-1
CASSLGVTGPEAFF TGTGCCAGCAGCTTAGGAGTGACAGGGCCCGAAGCTTTCTTT TRBJ1-1 TRBD1 NA TRBV7-9
CSARESAFSNQPQHF TGCAGTGCTAGAGAATCGGCCTTTAGCAATCAGCCCCAGCATTTT TRBJ1-5 NA few TRBV20-1
CASTGGRSYNEQFF TGTGCCTCCACAGGCGGGAGGTCCTACAATGAGCAGTTCTTC TRBJ2-1 TRBD2 NA TRBV10-3
CSARDVLAGGSYEQYF TGCAGTGCTAGAGATGTACTAGCGGGAGGATCCTACGAGCAGTACTTC TRBJ2-7 TRBD2 many TRBV20-1
CASSYTDSGEQFF TGTGCCAGCAGTTACACCGACAGCGGTGAGCAGTTCTTC TRBJ2-1 NA many TRBV6-6
CASSQDFSLGTGVPYEQYF TGCGCCAGCAGCCAAGATTTTTCCCTCGGGACAGGGGTCCCCTACGAGCAGTACTTC TRBJ2-7 TRBD1 few TRBV4-3
CASSAVKGQAGTIYF TGTGCCAGCAGTGCCGTAAAGGGGCAGGCGGGCACCATATATTTT TRBJ1-3 NA many TRBV11-2
CSARKRGHTEASF TGCAGTGCTAGAAAAAGGGGGCACACTGAAGCTTCCTTT TRBJ1-1 TRBD1 NA TRBV20-1
CASSLYRESEAFF TGTGCCAGCAGCCTATACAGGGAATCTGAAGCTTTCTTT TRBJ1-1 NA NA TRBV11-3
CASRRLAGYNEQFF TGTGCCAGCCGACGACTAGCGGGATACAATGAGCAGTTCTTC TRBJ2-1 TRBD2 many TRBV28
CASSVGVDFGSEQYF TGTGCCAGCAGCGTAGGGGTGGACTTCGGCTCCGAGCAGTACTTC TRBJ2-7 NA few TRBV9
CASSLDREGQPQHF TGTGCCAGCAGTTTAGACAGGGAAGGTCAGCCCCAGCATTTT TRBJ1-5 NA few TRBV12-3/TRBV12-4
CASSPISAGGRNEQFF TGTGCCAGCAGCCCGATATCAGCGGGAGGACGGAATGAGCAGTTCTTC TRBJ2-1 TRBD2 many TRBV7-3
CSARDGASGLYEQYF TGCAGTGCTAGAGATGGGGCTAGCGGACTCTACGAGCAGTACTTC TRBJ2-7 TRBD2 many TRBV20-1
CASTHGPWRTGTGAFF TGTGCCAGTACCCATGGGCCGTGGAGGACAGGGACCGGAGCTTTCTTT TRBJ1-1 TRBD1 few TRBV19
CASSSYRVSDTQYF TGTGCCAGCAGCTCTTACAGGGTCTCAGATACGCAGTATTTT TRBJ2-3 NA NA TRBV5-8
CSVVRTGLNTEAFF TGCAGCGTTGTACGGACAGGGTTGAACACTGAAGCTTTCTTT TRBJ1-1 TRBD1 NA TRBV29-1
CASSDRVGYTF TGTGCCAGCAGCGACAGGGTTGGCTACACCTTC TRBJ1-2 TRBD1 NA TRBV6-2/TRBV6-3
CSASKGRNYEQYF TGCAGTGCTAGTAAGGGCCGAAACTACGAGCAGTACTTC TRBJ2-7 NA NA TRBV20-1
CASSLDVRGEEQYF TGTGCCAGCAGTTTAGATGTCCGGGGGGAAGAGCAGTACTTC TRBJ2-7 TRBD2 NA TRBV28
CASRNGPSSYNEQFF TGTGCCAGCAGGAATGGGCCGAGCTCCTACAATGAGCAGTTCTTC TRBJ2-1 NA few TRBV11-1
CSAGSGVAGEAFF TGCAGTGCTGGCTCAGGGGTCGCGGGTGAAGCTTTCTTT TRBJ1-1 NA few TRBV20-1
CRRPGEQFF TGCAGGAGACCGGGTGAGCAGTTCTTC TRBJ2-1 NA many TRBV20-1
CSVPTGGLNTEAFF TGCAGCGTTCCGACAGGGGGCCTGAACACTGAAGCTTTCTTT TRBJ1-1 TRBD1 NA TRBV29-1
CSASERGRTYEQYF TGCAGTGCTTCAGAGCGGGGGAGGACCTACGAGCAGTACTTC TRBJ2-7 TRBD2 few TRBV20-1
CSGVVGPYEQYF TGCAGTGGGGTCGTGGGTCCCTACGAGCAGTACTTC TRBJ2-7 NA few TRBV20-1
CASSRDRTLSAYF TGTGCCAGCAGTAGAGACCGGACTCTCTCGGCTTACTTT TRBJ1-1 NA NA TRBV6-2/TRBV6-3
CASSERDYRNTDTQYF TGTGCCAGCAGTGAAAGGGACTACAGAAACACAGATACGCAGTATTTT TRBJ2-3 TRBD2 few TRBV2
CASSAHRGETQYF TGTGCCAGCAGCGCACACAGGGGAGAGACCCAGTACTTC TRBJ2-5 TRBD1 few TRBV7-2
CSALSFGGSNQPQHF TGCAGTGCTCTCTCCTTCGGAGGAAGCAATCAGCCCCAGCATTTT TRBJ1-5 NA NA TRBV20-1
CASSDGRGSVQPQHF TGTGCCAGCAGTGACGGCAGGGGATCAGTTCAGCCCCAGCATTTT TRBJ1-5 NA NA TRBV6-1
CSAGNLLSTNTEAFF TGCAGTGCAGGGAACCTGCTTTCAACAAACACTGAAGCTTTCTTT TRBJ1-1 NA many TRBV20-1
CASSRRDWRELDTGELFF TGTGCCAGCAGCCGTCGGGACTGGCGGGAGTTGGACACCGGGGAGCTGTTTTTT TRBJ2-2 TRBD2 few TRBV7-3
CASSLGPGGKPQHF TGTGCCAGCAGCTTAGGTCCAGGGGGGAAGCCCCAGCATTTT TRBJ1-5 TRBD1 few TRBV6-5
CSPSTGGETQYF TGCAGTCCCAGTACGGGGGGGGAGACCCAGTACTTC TRBJ2-5 TRBD2 many TRBV20-1
CASSSHGVLNTGELFF TGCGCCAGCAGCTCCCATGGGGTCCTCAACACCGGGGAGCTGTTTTTT TRBJ2-2 NA few TRBV5-1
CASNRDIRDNEQYF TGTGCCAGCAACCGGGACATAAGGGATAACGAGCAGTACTTC TRBJ2-7 NA few TRBV6-1
CSSRAGGPYNEQFF TGCAGCTCGAGGGCCGGGGGTCCCTACAATGAGCAGTTCTTC TRBJ2-1 NA many TRBV29-1
CAISGTRGQYF TGTGCCATCTCGGGGACTAGGGGCCAGTACTTC TRBJ2-5 TRBD2 NA TRBV10-3
CASSFNPGRYEQYF TGTGCCAGCAGTTTTAATCCGGGCCGGTACGAGCAGTACTTC TRBJ2-7 NA few TRBV12-3/TRBV12-4